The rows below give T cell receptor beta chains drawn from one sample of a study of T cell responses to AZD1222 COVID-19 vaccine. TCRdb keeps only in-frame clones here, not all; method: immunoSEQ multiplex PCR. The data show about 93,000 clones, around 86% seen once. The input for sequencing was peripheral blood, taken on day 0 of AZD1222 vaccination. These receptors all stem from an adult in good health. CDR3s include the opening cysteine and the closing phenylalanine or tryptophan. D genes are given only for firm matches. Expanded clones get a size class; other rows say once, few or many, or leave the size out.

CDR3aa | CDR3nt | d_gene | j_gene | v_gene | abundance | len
CASSGLERNNEQFF | TGTGCCAGCAGCGGACTAGAGAGAAACAATGAGCAGTTCTTC | TRBD2 | TRBJ2-1 | TRBV2 | NA | 14
CASSPQETQYF | TGTGCCAGCAGTCCCCAAGAGACCCAGTACTTC | NA | TRBJ2-5 | TRBV6-6 | NA | 11
CAWSLTSGRAGELFF | TGTGCCTGGAGCCTCACTAGCGGCAGAGCCGGGGAGCTGTTTTTT | TRBD2 | TRBJ2-2 | TRBV30 | NA | 15
CASSPDGAYEQYF | TGTGCCAGCAGCCCGGACGGGGCCTACGAGCAGTACTTC | NA | TRBJ2-7 | TRBV3-1/TRBV3-2 | NA | 13
CARSLGASGETQYF | TGTGCCAGAAGCTTAGGGGCTAGCGGGGAGACCCAGTACTTC | NA | TRBJ2-5 | TRBV7-5 | once | 14
CASSLAWGLAGDYEQYF | TGTGCCAGCAGCTTAGCTTGGGGACTAGCGGGGGACTACGAGCAGTACTTC | TRBD2 | TRBJ2-7 | TRBV7-9 | NA | 17
CASSDGSGYGYTF | TGCGCCAGCAGCGATGGGAGCGGCTATGGCTACACCTTC | NA | TRBJ1-2 | TRBV5-1 | NA | 13
CASSETDSQLAKNIQYF | TGTGCCAGCAGTGAGACCGACAGCCAACTAGCCAAAAACATTCAGTACTTC | NA | TRBJ2-4 | TRBV2 | NA | 17
CASSKYADRRWSSYNEQFF | TGTGCCAGCAGCAAATATGCGGACAGGCGGTGGAGCTCCTACAATGAGCAGTTCTTC | NA | TRBJ2-1 | TRBV21-1 | NA | 19
CASSYDPTPSYNEQFF | TGTGCCAGCAGCTATGACCCCACACCATCCTACAATGAGCAGTTCTTC | NA | TRBJ2-1 | TRBV11-3 | NA | 16
CASSHLPGPTHGYTF | TGTGCCAGCAGCCATCTGCCGGGACCGACCCATGGCTACACCTTC | NA | TRBJ1-2 | TRBV2 | NA | 15
CASSPLSRSDTSGNTIYF | TGTGCCAGCTCACCCCTGTCCCGCAGCGATACCTCTGGAAACACCATATATTTT | NA | TRBJ1-3 | TRBV18 | NA | 18
CASSLVAGAPNTEAFF | TGTGCCAGCAGCTTAGTGGCAGGGGCCCCGAACACTGAAGCTTTCTTT | NA | TRBJ1-1 | TRBV7-9 | NA | 16
CASSVGGSGANVLTF | TGCGCCAGCAGTGTTGGGGGCTCTGGGGCCAACGTCCTGACTTTC | NA | TRBJ2-6 | TRBV10-1 | NA | 15
CASADREGQYF | TGTGCCAGTGCGGACAGGGAGGGGCAGTACTTC | NA | TRBJ2-7 | TRBV19 | few | 11
CASSPRRAGTDTQYF | TGTGCCAGCAGCCCTCGTCGGGCGGGGACAGATACGCAGTATTTT | NA | TRBJ2-3 | TRBV5-6 | NA | 15
CASSTGAREQYF | TGTGCCAGTAGTACTGGGGCGAGGGAGCAGTACTTC | NA | TRBJ2-7 | TRBV19 | NA | 12
CASRGTGGTQPQHF | TGTGCCAGCAGAGGGACAGGGGGAACTCAGCCCCAGCATTTT | TRBD1 | TRBJ1-5 | TRBV2 | NA | 14
CASSRVGGPSYEQYF | TGTGCCAGCAGCCGGGTCGGGGGTCCCTCCTACGAGCAGTACTTC | NA | TRBJ2-7 | TRBV11-1 | NA | 15
CASSQDLQGLRETQYF | TGTGCCAGCAGCCAAGATTTACAGGGGCTGCGAGAGACCCAGTACTTC | TRBD1 | TRBJ2-5 | TRBV3-1/TRBV3-2 | once | 16
CASNPGLAGPNTGELFF | TGTGCCAGCAACCCCGGGCTAGCGGGCCCGAACACCGGGGAGCTGTTTTTT | TRBD2 | TRBJ2-2 | TRBV7-8 | NA | 17
CASSVEGAGETQYF | TGTGCCAGCAGCGTAGAGGGGGCAGGCGAGACCCAGTACTTC | TRBD1 | TRBJ2-5 | TRBV9 | NA | 14
CASSQGGLGDQPQHF | TGTGCCAGCAGCCAAGGAGGCCTTGGGGATCAGCCCCAGCATTTT | NA | TRBJ1-5 | TRBV3-1/TRBV3-2 | NA | 15
CASSSGSSSYNEQFF | TGTGCCAGTAGTTCGGGCAGTAGCTCCTACAATGAGCAGTTCTTC | NA | TRBJ2-1 | TRBV19 | NA | 15
CASQGAGGANVLTF | TGTGCCTCCCAGGGGGCAGGAGGGGCCAACGTCCTGACTTTC | TRBD1 | TRBJ2-6 | TRBV30 | few | 14
CASSPYDRGMGGYTF | TGTGCCAGCTCACCTTACGACAGGGGGATGGGAGGCTACACCTTC | TRBD1 | TRBJ1-2 | TRBV18 | NA | 15
CASSANYGYTF | TGTGCCAGCAGCGCTAACTATGGCTACACCTTC | NA | TRBJ1-2 | TRBV9 | NA | 11
CASSTGNNEQYF | TGTGCCAGCTCCACAGGAAACAACGAGCAGTACTTC | NA | TRBJ2-7 | TRBV18 | NA | 12
CATSGSRGIEGQSNTGELFF | TGTGCCACCAGTGGTTCCCGAGGTATCGAGGGACAATCGAACACCGGGGAGCTGTTTTTT | NA | TRBJ2-2 | TRBV24-1 | once | 20
CASSLNMDREQYF | TGTGCCAGCAGTTTAAATATGGACAGGGAGCAGTACTTC | TRBD1 | TRBJ2-7 | TRBV27 | NA | 13
CASSQPGTDTQYF | TGTGCCAGCAGCCAGCCCGGCACAGATACGCAGTATTTT | NA | TRBJ2-3 | TRBV7-2 | once | 13
CASSLWTSAYNEQFF | TGTGCCAGCAGTCTTTGGACTAGCGCCTACAATGAGCAGTTCTTC | TRBD2 | TRBJ2-1 | TRBV28 | NA | 15
CASSDWAYEQYF | TGCGCCAGCAGTGACTGGGCCTACGAGCAGTACTTC | NA | TRBJ2-7 | TRBV10-2 | NA | 12
CASSSHRAGAYNEQFF | TGTGCCAGCAGTTCGCACAGGGCCGGGGCCTACAATGAGCAGTTCTTC | NA | TRBJ2-1 | TRBV6-2/TRBV6-3 | NA | 16
CASSLGNDRANTEAFF | TGTGCCAGCAGCTTGGGAAACGACAGGGCGAACACTGAAGCTTTCTTT | TRBD1 | TRBJ1-1 | TRBV5-4 | NA | 16
CASSGPGLAGGDTQYF | TGTGCCAGTAGCGGCCCGGGACTAGCGGGAGGAGATACGCAGTATTTT | TRBD2 | TRBJ2-3 | TRBV19 | NA | 16
CASSLVAPSSYNEQFF | TGTGCCAGCAGCTTGGTGGCCCCGAGCTCCTACAATGAGCAGTTCTTC | NA | TRBJ2-1 | TRBV5-5 | NA | 16
CASSIRDGRYGYTF | TGTGCCAGTAGTATACGGGACGGCCGCTATGGCTACACCTTC | NA | TRBJ1-2 | TRBV19 | NA | 14
CASSTGTGGNGYTF | TGTGCCAGCAGTACTGGGACAGGGGGAAATGGCTACACCTTC | TRBD1 | TRBJ1-2 | TRBV6-2/TRBV6-3 | NA | 14
CATSSGPYNEQFF | TGTGCCACCAGCAGCGGTCCCTACAATGAGCAGTTCTTC | NA | TRBJ2-1 | TRBV15 | NA | 13